This entry features one T cell receptor (beta chain) sequence. The sample is drawn from a study of CD8 T cells in Susac syndrome. The CDR3 covers 15 residues. V lost 0 bases, J lost 4 bases, and 9 bases lay in between. Germline CDR1 is LNHNV and CDR2 is YYDKDF (reference sequence). RNA totalling roughly 0.45 to 1 ug underwent reverse transcription with random hexamers. Each CDR3 protein is one row after TCRdb ran MiXCR on the immunoSEQ multiplex PCR reads. Of roughly 120,000 distinct CDR3 sequences in the sample, around 94% are singletons; the top ten hold roughly 0.13%. High-throughput TCR beta sequencing covered peripheral CD8+ and CD4+ T cells. The multiple sclerosis controls were treatment-naive patients, and their relapsing-remitting disease was stable or active.

The sequence was collected from a human donor with multiple sclerosis. Sequenced: CD4+ T cells from PBMCs. The genes are TRBV15 and TRBJ2-2; D remains ambiguous. CDR3 DNA sequence: TGTGCCACCAGCAGAGATGGTAGGACCACCGGGGAGCTGTTTTTT. Its translation: CATSRDGRTTGELFF.